This T cell receptor (beta chain) was captured by sequencing in a study of shared clonotypes between healthy human individuals. Points from the study as a whole: There were few donors, and this limited the genetic and exposure-history diversity represented.

Germline V gene sequence: CDR1 LNHDA, CDR2 SQIVND (reference sequence). The CDR3 totals 14 residues. Trimming stripped 5 bases from V and 7 bases from J, with 15 bases between. Per the authors' pipeline: Filtering of immunoSEQ junctional sequences could not match full-length read filtering. Here immunoSEQ multiplex PCR was the method, and the copy in TCRdb shows in-frame clones only, minus some. Clone size and the V and J calls come from that table; the DNA yielded D and trimming. The sample contains under 300,000 clones, 65% to 70% of which appear only once. As regards this clone: The antigen remains undetermined.

The chain employs TRBV19 and TRBJ2-1, with D perhaps TRBD1 or TRBD2 (5 bases each). The specimen sequenced was memory CD4+ T cells sorted from blood. Subset in this sample: CD45RA-negative fraction. This TCR came from a man younger than 40 in good health. The CDR3 loop is CASSQVGGKNEQFF. Here the CDR3 DNA reads TGTGCCAGTAGTCAGGTTGGGGGAAAGAATGAGCAGTTCTTC.